What follows is one T cell receptor beta chain and its context. The data are from a study of blood T cell repertoires in COVID-19. Assay: immunoSEQ multiplex PCR; the TCRdb copy retains only in-frame clones and omits some. The sample records some 350,000 clones, roughly 87% being singletons. V gave up 3 bases and J gave up 4 bases; unmatched junction bases: 7. Looked up from germline, CDR1 is SGDLS and CDR2 is YYNGEE. The CDR3 sequence is 15 residues long. The TCR originated in a woman in her 30s who had recovered from COVID-19. The specimen sequenced was PBMCs or T cells enriched from blood (not recorded which). The chain carries TRBV9 and TRBJ1-1; 9 bases fit TRBD1. CDR3 nucleotide sequence: TGTGCCAGCAGCGGGAGACGGGACAGGGCCACTGAAGCTTTCTTT. This encodes CASSGRRDRATEAFF. The full variable domain, rest sourced from reference TRBV9 and TRBJ1-1, is DSGVTQTPKHLITATGQRVTLRCSPRSGDLSVYWYQQSLDQGLQFLIQYYNGEERAKGNILERFSAQQFPDLHSELNLSSLELGDSALYFCASSGRRDRATEAFFGQGTRLTVV.